The rows below give T cell receptor beta chains drawn from one sample of a study of blood T cell repertoires in COVID-19. Clones were read by immunoSEQ multiplex PCR, and TCRdb kept only the in-frame ones, dropping some. The data show approximately 200,000 clones, more than 80% seen once. Sequencing was performed on PBMCs or T cells enriched from blood (not recorded which). All receptors come from a man aged 55 to 70 who had recovered from COVID-19. CDR3s include the opening cysteine and the closing phenylalanine or tryptophan. Fields, in order: J gene, V gene, D gene, clone size, CDR3 protein, CDR3 DNA. D genes are given only for firm matches. For some rows the clone size is stated as once, few or many, or as a class when expanded; others skip it.

>TRBJ2-6|TRBV2|-|-
CASTSHPSGANVLTF
TGTGCCAGCACCTCACATCCTTCCGGGGCCAACGTCCTGACTTTC
>TRBJ2-3|TRBV13|TRBD1|-
CASTKRLGQVTDTQYF
TGTGCCAGCACCAAAAGATTGGGACAGGTAACAGATACGCAGTATTTT
>TRBJ2-3|TRBV5-1|-|-
CASSGGGLISDTQYF
TGCGCCAGCAGCGGAGGAGGTCTCATCTCAGATACGCAGTATTTT
>TRBJ2-7|TRBV6-2/TRBV6-3|-|many
CASSQYYEQYF
TGTGCCAGCAGTCAGTACTACGAGCAGTACTTC
>TRBJ1-4|TRBV5-4|TRBD1|once
CASSYHRDRGPEKLFF
TGTGCCAGCAGCTACCACCGGGACAGGGGGCCTGAAAAACTGTTTTTT
>TRBJ2-2|TRBV11-3|-|-
CASSLRGKSDRAGELFF
TGTGCCAGCAGCTTACGGGGGAAATCCGATCGGGCCGGGGAGCTGTTTTTT
>TRBJ2-5|TRBV5-1|TRBD2|-
CASAQGAGGPETQYF
TGCGCCAGCGCCCAGGGAGCGGGGGGGCCGGAGACCCAGTACTTC
>TRBJ1-5|TRBV19|-|-
CASRRAGAGSNQPQHF
TGTGCCAGTCGGAGGGCGGGGGCAGGTAGCAATCAGCCCCAGCATTTT
>TRBJ2-7|TRBV6-2/TRBV6-3|-|once
CASSYWRETFEQYF
TGTGCCAGCAGTTACTGGAGGGAGACTTTCGAGCAGTACTTC
>TRBJ1-1|TRBV3-1/TRBV3-2|TRBD1|-
CASSQQGGTEAFF
TGTGCCAGCAGCCAGCAGGGGGGCACTGAAGCTTTCTTT
>TRBJ1-2|TRBV23-1|-|-
CASSQEDRKGYGYTF
TGCGCCAGCAGTCAAGAAGACAGGAAAGGATATGGCTACACCTTC
>TRBJ1-4|TRBV25-1|-|-
CASSPAVSNEKLFF
TGTGCCAGCAGTCCAGCGGTGTCTAATGAAAAACTGTTTTTT
>TRBJ2-1|TRBV11-3|-|-
CASSLSRGFDEQFF
TGTGCCAGCAGCTTATCTCGGGGATTCGATGAGCAGTTCTTC
>TRBJ1-4|TRBV29-1|-|once
CSVGGPNGNEKLFF
TGCAGCGTTGGCGGCCCCAACGGTAATGAAAAACTGTTTTTT
>TRBJ2-1|TRBV3-1/TRBV3-2|-|-
CASSQIVAGIENNEQFF
TGTGCCAGCAGCCAGATAGTTGCGGGAATAGAGAACAATGAGCAGTTCTTC
>TRBJ1-3|TRBV5-1|TRBD1|-
CASSPTGQITGNTIYF
TGCGCCAGCAGCCCAACGGGACAGATCACTGGAAACACCATATATTTT
>TRBJ2-2|TRBV18|TRBD1|few
CASSPGTGNTGELFF
TGTGCCAGCTCACCAGGGACAGGGAACACCGGGGAGCTGTTTTTT
>TRBJ1-1|TRBV14|-|-
CASSSSGGTEAFF
TGTGCCAGCAGCAGCTCGGGGGGAACTGAAGCTTTCTTT
>TRBJ2-5|TRBV6-5|TRBD1|-
CASRDRGEYQETQYF
TGTGCCAGCAGGGACAGGGGGGAGTACCAAGAGACCCAGTACTTC
>TRBJ2-7|TRBV7-9|-|-
CASSSYWTPSDEQYF
TGTGCCAGCAGCTCATATTGGACACCGTCGGACGAGCAGTACTTC